These T cell receptor beta chains were read from a single sample in a study of shared clonotypes between healthy human individuals. Produced via immunoSEQ multiplex PCR; TCRdb's table is partial and in-frame only. The sample yields some 2,400,000 clones, nearly 97% seen once. The specimen sequenced was naive CD4+ T cells sorted from blood. All receptors derive from a man younger than 35 in good health. CDR3s include the opening cysteine and the closing phenylalanine or tryptophan. The D gene is left open where the match is weak. Clone size is not always given. Where it is, it says once, few, many or a class for expanded clones.

abundance	v_gene	d_gene	j_gene	CDR3nt	CDR3aa
NA	TRBV30	NA	TRBJ1-3	TGTGCCTGGAATAGGCAGGGTCTCGGAAACACCATATATTTT	CAWNRQGLGNTIYF
NA	TRBV11-2	TRBD1	TRBJ1-6	TGTGCCAGCAGCTTATCGGGACAGTATAATTCACCCCTCCACTTT	CASSLSGQYNSPLHF
NA	TRBV6-6	TRBD1	TRBJ1-2	TGTGCCAGCAGTCCGCCCCGGGACAGGGCTGACTATGGCTACACCTTC	CASSPPRDRADYGYTF
NA	TRBV4-3	NA	TRBJ2-5	TGCGCCAGCAGCCAAGAAGGGGGGGCCCAAGAGACCCAGTACTTC	CASSQEGGAQETQYF
NA	TRBV19	NA	TRBJ1-5	TGTGCCAGTAGTGAGGCAGGGCCTAGCAATCAGCCCCAGCATTTT	CASSEAGPSNQPQHF
NA	TRBV30	NA	TRBJ1-6	TGTGCCTGGAGTATACGTCCCGGGACCGGTTCACCCCTCCACTTT	CAWSIRPGTGSPLHF
NA	TRBV18	TRBD1	TRBJ1-5	TGTGCCAGCTCACCAGACAGGGGAAGCAATCAGCCCCAGCATTTT	CASSPDRGSNQPQHF
NA	TRBV5-8	NA	TRBJ2-1	TGTGCCAGCAGCTTGGGGCAGGGGTTCGATGAGCAGTTCTTC	CASSLGQGFDEQFF
once	TRBV4-2	NA	TRBJ2-1	TGTGCCAGCAGCCAAGGATTGCCCTACAATGAGCAGTTCTTC	CASSQGLPYNEQFF
NA	TRBV15	NA	TRBJ1-4	TGTGCCACCAGCAGACCTCTGTACGGTTCGGAAAAACTGTTTTTT	CATSRPLYGSEKLFF
NA	TRBV25-1	TRBD2	TRBJ2-1	TGTGCCAGCAGTAAGGGCGGGAGGGCCAGGAATGAGCAGTTCTTC	CASSKGGRARNEQFF
NA	TRBV2	NA	TRBJ1-2	TGTGCCAGCAATCCCGGGACCTCTAACTATGGCTACACCTTC	CASNPGTSNYGYTF
NA	TRBV28	NA	TRBJ1-2	TGTGCCAGCAGTTTATGGGGCGAGGGGAAAAGGAACTATGGCTACACCTTC	CASSLWGEGKRNYGYTF
NA	TRBV5-6	TRBD1	TRBJ2-7	TGTGCCAGCAGCTCGGGACAGATCTACGAGCAGTACTTC	CASSSGQIYEQYF
NA	TRBV12-5	NA	TRBJ2-5	TGTGCTAGTAAATCGGAGGGCCAACTCCAAGAGACCCAGTACTTC	CASKSEGQLQETQYF
few	TRBV10-1	NA	TRBJ2-7	TGCGCCAGCAGAGGGGACCGCCTGGGATCCTACGAGCAGTACTTC	CASRGDRLGSYEQYF
once	TRBV4-2	NA	TRBJ1-6	TGTGCCAGCAGCCAAGTCCAGAGCAGGGGAGCATCACCCCTCCACTTT	CASSQVQSRGASPLHF
NA	TRBV6-1	TRBD2	TRBJ2-3	TGTGCCAGCAGTGAGGGAGCGGGGGGGCTCAATACAGATACGCAGTATTTT	CASSEGAGGLNTDTQYF
NA	TRBV9	TRBD1	TRBJ1-1	TGTGCCAGCAGCGCGGACAGGTTGAACACTGAAGCTTTCTTT	CASSADRLNTEAFF
NA	TRBV30	TRBD2	TRBJ2-3	TGTGCCTGGAGTCTCACCAGGACTAGCGGGGGAGATACGCAGTATTTT	CAWSLTRTSGGDTQYF
once	TRBV7-7	NA	TRBJ2-2	TGTGCTAGCAGCCGCGGACAGAACACCGGGGAGCTGTTTTTT	CASSRGQNTGELFF
NA	TRBV5-4	NA	TRBJ2-2	TGTGCCAGCAGCTTAAAACATCGGGGGTCTTCGAACACCGGGGAGCTGTTTTTT	CASSLKHRGSSNTGELFF
NA	TRBV6-1	NA	TRBJ2-7	TGTGCCAGCAGTCTTTGGTCGACGGAAGGGTACGAGCAGTACTTC	CASSLWSTEGYEQYF
NA	TRBV28	TRBD2	TRBJ2-3	TGTGCCAGCAGTTCCGAACCATGGGGAGGGGATGGAGATACGCAGTATTTT	CASSSEPWGGDGDTQYF
NA	TRBV5-6	TRBD1	TRBJ1-2	TGTGCCAGCAGCTTACCACCTTGGACAGGGCAAGGCTACACCTTC	CASSLPPWTGQGYTF
NA	TRBV4-1	NA	TRBJ2-4	TGCGCCAGCAGCCAAGCCGCAGCTGCCAAAAACATTCAGTACTTC	CASSQAAAAKNIQYF
NA	TRBV5-4	NA	TRBJ2-3	TGTGCCAGCAGCTTGGTATTAACGGATACGCAGTATTTT	CASSLVLTDTQYF
NA	TRBV9	TRBD2	TRBJ2-7	TGTGCCAGCAGCCCCCATTCCGGGACTAGCAGTTACGAGCAGTACTTC	CASSPHSGTSSYEQYF
once	TRBV5-1	NA	TRBJ1-1	TGCGCCAGCAGCTTGGTTTGGGGACGGAACACTGAAGCTTTCTTT	CASSLVWGRNTEAFF
NA	TRBV6-6	TRBD1	TRBJ2-4	TGTGCCAGCAGTTATTCGGGACAGGGGCGAAACATTCAGTACTTC	CASSYSGQGRNIQYF
NA	TRBV25-1	NA	TRBJ2-5	TGTGCCAGCAGTGAATCTCGAGGCACTTTACAAGAGACCCAGTACTTC	CASSESRGTLQETQYF
NA	TRBV18	TRBD1	TRBJ2-7	TGTGCCAGCTCACCGCAACAGGGGGTGATCTACGAGCAGTACTTC	CASSPQQGVIYEQYF
NA	TRBV5-3	NA	TRBJ2-4	TGTGCCAGAAGCGATAAGAAAAACATTCAGTACTTC	CARSDKKNIQYF
NA	TRBV7-9	NA	TRBJ2-7	TGTGCCAGCACCCCAAGGGGAACAGGAACCTACGAGCAGTACTTC	CASTPRGTGTYEQYF
NA	TRBV6-5	TRBD1	TRBJ1-3	TGTGCCAGCAGTTACGGGACAGGGAGCTCTGGAAACACCATATATTTT	CASSYGTGSSGNTIYF
NA	TRBV11-2	TRBD2	TRBJ2-3	TGTGCCAGCAGCCCCCGGTTAACGGGGGGGCATGATACGCAGTATTTT	CASSPRLTGGHDTQYF
NA	TRBV2	NA	TRBJ1-1	TGTGCCAGCAGGGGTACACAAAGTAAGAACACTGAAGCTTTCTTT	CASRGTQSKNTEAFF
NA	TRBV11-2	NA	TRBJ1-3	TGTGCCAGCAGCTCCTACACCTCCGGCAGGGCAGGAAACACCATATATTTT	CASSSYTSGRAGNTIYF
once	TRBV5-4	NA	TRBJ2-5	TGTGCCAGCAGCTCCGGACAGCAAAAAGAGACCCAGTACTTC	CASSSGQQKETQYF
few	TRBV6-1	NA	TRBJ1-6	TGTGCCAGCAGTGAGGCGACAGGCCGCAATTCACCCCTCCACTTT	CASSEATGRNSPLHF
NA	TRBV6-6	TRBD1	TRBJ2-5	TGTGCCAGCACCCAACAGGGGACGGGCGAGACCCAGTACTTC	CASTQQGTGETQYF
NA	TRBV30	NA	TRBJ1-3	TGTGCCTGGAGTGTACGGAAGAACAAGAACACCATATATTTT	CAWSVRKNKNTIYF
NA	TRBV7-8	TRBD2	TRBJ2-7	TGTGCCAGCAGCTTGAGTGGGACTAGCGGGATCTACGAGCAGTACTTC	CASSLSGTSGIYEQYF
NA	TRBV5-1	TRBD2	TRBJ2-1	TGCGCCAGCAGCTTGGCCGGGGAGGGCGGCAATGAGCAGTTCTTC	CASSLAGEGGNEQFF
NA	TRBV5-1	TRBD1	TRBJ2-7	TGCGCCAGCAGCGCGGGGACAGGGCCGGGTGAGCAGTACTTC	CASSAGTGPGEQYF
NA	TRBV13	TRBD1	TRBJ2-1	TGTGCCAGCAGATTAGACAGGGACTACAATGAGCAGTTCTTC	CASRLDRDYNEQFF
NA	TRBV5-1	NA	TRBJ2-7	TGCGCCAGCAGCTCAACCCGACAGTCCTACGAGCAGTACTTC	CASSSTRQSYEQYF
once	TRBV7-8	NA	TRBJ2-5	TGTGCCAGCAGCTCGAAAGAGACCCAGTACTTC	CASSSKETQYF
NA	TRBV18	TRBD1	TRBJ1-5	TGTGCCAGCTCACCCGGACAGGGAGGTGGTAGCAATCAGCCCCAGCATTTT	CASSPGQGGGSNQPQHF
NA	TRBV28	NA	TRBJ1-2	TGTGCCAGCAGTTTATTAGAGGGAACCATGAACTATGGCTACACCTTC	CASSLLEGTMNYGYTF
NA	TRBV29-1	TRBD2	TRBJ2-3	TGCAGCGTTGAGCCCCGACTAGCGGGGGGGCCAGACACGCAGTATTTT	CSVEPRLAGGPDTQYF
NA	TRBV4-1	NA	TRBJ1-4	TGCGCCAGCAGCCAACAGTTCTCAGGGATAACTAATGAAAAACTGTTTTTT	CASSQQFSGITNEKLFF
NA	TRBV6-5	NA	TRBJ1-5	TGTGCCAGCAGTTACTCGATCCGTCAGCCCCAGCATTTT	CASSYSIRQPQHF